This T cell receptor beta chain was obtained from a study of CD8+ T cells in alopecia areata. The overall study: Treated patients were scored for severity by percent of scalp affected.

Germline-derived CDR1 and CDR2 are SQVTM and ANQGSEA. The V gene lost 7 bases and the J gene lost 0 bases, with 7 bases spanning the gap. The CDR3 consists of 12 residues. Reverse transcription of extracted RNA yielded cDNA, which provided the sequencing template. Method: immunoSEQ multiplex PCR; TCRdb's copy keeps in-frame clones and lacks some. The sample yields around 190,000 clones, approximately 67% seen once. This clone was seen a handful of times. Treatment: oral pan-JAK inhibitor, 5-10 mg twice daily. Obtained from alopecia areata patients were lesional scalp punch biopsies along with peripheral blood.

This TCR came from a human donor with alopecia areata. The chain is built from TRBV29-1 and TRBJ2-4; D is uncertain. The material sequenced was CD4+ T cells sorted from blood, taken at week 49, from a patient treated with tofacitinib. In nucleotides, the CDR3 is TGCAGCGGGCTACTAGCCAAAAACATTCAGTACTTC. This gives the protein CSGLLAKNIQYF.